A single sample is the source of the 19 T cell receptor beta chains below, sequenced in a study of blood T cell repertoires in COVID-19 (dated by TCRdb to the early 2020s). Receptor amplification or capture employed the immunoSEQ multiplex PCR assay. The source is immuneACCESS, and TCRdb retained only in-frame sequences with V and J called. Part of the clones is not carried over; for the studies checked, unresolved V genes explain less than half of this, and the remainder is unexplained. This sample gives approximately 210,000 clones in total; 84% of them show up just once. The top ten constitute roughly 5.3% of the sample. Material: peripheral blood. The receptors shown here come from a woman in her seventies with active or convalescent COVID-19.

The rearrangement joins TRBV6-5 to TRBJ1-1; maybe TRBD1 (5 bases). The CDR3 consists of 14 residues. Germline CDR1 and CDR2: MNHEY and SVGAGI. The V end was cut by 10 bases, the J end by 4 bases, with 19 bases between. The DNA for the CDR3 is TGTGCCACCCTTATAGGGGTTTACGCCACTGAAGCTTTCTTT. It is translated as CATLIGVYATEAFF.

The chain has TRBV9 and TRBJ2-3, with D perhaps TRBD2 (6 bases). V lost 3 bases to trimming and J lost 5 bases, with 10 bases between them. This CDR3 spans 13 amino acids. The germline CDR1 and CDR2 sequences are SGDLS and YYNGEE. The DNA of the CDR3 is TGTGCCAGCAGCGAGCACGGGGGAGATACGCAGTATTTT. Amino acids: CASSEHGGDTQYF.

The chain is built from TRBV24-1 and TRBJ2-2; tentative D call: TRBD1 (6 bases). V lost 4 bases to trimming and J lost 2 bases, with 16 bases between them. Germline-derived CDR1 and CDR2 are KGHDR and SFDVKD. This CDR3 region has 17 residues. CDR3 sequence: CATSEPQGISNTGELFF. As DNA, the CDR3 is TGTGCCACCAGTGAGCCTCAGGGGATAAGTAACACCGGGGAGCTGTTTTTT.

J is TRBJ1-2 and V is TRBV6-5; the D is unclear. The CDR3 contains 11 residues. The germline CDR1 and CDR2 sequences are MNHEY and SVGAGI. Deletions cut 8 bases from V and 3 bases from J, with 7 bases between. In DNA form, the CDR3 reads TGTGCCAGCGCCAGATACTATGGCTACACCTTC. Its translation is CASARYYGYTF.

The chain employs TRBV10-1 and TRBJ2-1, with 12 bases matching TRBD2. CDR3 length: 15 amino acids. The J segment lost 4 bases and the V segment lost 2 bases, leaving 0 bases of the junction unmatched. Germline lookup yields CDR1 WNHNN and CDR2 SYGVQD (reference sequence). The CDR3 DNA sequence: TGCGCCAGCAGTGAGACTAGCGGGAGGTACAATGAGCAGTTCTTC. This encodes CASSETSGRYNEQFF.

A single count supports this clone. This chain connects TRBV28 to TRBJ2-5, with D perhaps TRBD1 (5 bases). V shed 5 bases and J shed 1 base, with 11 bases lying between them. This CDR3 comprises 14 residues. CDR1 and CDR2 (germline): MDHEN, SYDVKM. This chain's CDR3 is CASSTQGLQETQYF. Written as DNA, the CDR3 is TGTGCCAGCAGTACCCAGGGCCTCCAAGAGACCCAGTACTTC.

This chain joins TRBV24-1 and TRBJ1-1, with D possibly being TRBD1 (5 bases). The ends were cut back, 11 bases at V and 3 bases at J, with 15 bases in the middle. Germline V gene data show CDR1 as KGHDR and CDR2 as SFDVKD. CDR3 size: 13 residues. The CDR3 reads CAIRDGGDTEAFF. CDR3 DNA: TGTGCCATCCGCGACGGGGGTGACACTGAAGCTTTCTTT.

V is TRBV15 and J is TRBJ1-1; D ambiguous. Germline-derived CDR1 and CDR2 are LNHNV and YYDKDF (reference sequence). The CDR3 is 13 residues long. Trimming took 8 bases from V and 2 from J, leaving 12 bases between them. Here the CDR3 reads CATSQEGNTEAFF. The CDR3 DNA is TGTGCCACCTCCCAGGAGGGTAACACTGAAGCTTTCTTT. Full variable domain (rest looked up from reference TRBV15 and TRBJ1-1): DAMVIQNPRYQVTQFGKPVTLSCSQTLNHNVMYWYQQKSSQAPKLLFHYYDKDFNNEADTPDNFQSRRPNTSFCFLDIRSPGLGDTAMYLCATSQEGNTEAFFGQGTRLTVV.

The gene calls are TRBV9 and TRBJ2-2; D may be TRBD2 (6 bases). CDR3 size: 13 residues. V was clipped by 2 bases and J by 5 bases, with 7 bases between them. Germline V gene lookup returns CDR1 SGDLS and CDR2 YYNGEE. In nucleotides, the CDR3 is TGTGCCAGCAGCGTGGAGGGGACCGGGGAGCTGTTTTTT. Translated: CASSVEGTGELFF.

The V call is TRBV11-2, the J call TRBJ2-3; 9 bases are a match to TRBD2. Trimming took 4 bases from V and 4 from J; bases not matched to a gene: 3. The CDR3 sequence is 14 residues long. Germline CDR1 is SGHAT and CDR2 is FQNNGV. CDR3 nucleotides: TGTGCCAGCAGCTCACGGACTAGCGCAGATACGCAGTATTTT. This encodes CASSSRTSADTQYF.

The chain's CDR3 is CASSVGLAGNEQYF. The CDR3 nucleotides are TGTGCCAGCAGCGTAGGACTAGCGGGTAACGAGCAGTACTTC. V and J are TRBV9 and TRBJ2-7; the match to TRBD2 covers 10 bases. Trimming cost V 0 bases and J 5 bases; bases outside gene matches: 2. The CDR3 sequence is 14 residues long. The germline V gene has CDR1 SGDLS and CDR2 YYNGEE.

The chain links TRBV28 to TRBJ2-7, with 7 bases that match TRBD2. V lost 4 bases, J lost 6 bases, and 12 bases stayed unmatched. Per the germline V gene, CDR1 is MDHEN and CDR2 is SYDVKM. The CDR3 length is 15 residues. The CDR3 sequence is CASSSQGSGPGEQYF. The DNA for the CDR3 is TGTGCCAGCAGTTCCCAGGGTAGCGGGCCTGGCGAGCAGTACTTC.

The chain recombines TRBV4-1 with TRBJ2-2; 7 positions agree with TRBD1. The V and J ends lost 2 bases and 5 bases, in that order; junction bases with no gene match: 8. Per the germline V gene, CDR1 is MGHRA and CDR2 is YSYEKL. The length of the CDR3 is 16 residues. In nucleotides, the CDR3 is TGCGCCAGCAGCCAACGCGTTAACAGGGGTACCGGGGAGCTGTTTTTT. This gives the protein CASSQRVNRGTGELFF.

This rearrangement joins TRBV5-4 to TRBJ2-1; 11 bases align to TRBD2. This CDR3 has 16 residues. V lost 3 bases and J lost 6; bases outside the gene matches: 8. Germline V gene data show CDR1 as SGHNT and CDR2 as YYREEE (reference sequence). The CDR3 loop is CASSSTLAGALNEQFF. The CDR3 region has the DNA TGTGCCAGCAGCTCCACACTAGCGGGAGCTCTCAATGAGCAGTTCTTC.

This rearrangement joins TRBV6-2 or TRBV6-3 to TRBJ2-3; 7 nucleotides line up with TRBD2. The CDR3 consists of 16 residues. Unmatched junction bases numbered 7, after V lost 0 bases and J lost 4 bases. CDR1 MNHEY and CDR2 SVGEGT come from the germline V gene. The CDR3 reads CASSYSRDYFSDTQYF. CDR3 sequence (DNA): TGTGCCAGCAGTTACTCTCGGGACTATTTCTCAGATACGCAGTATTTT.

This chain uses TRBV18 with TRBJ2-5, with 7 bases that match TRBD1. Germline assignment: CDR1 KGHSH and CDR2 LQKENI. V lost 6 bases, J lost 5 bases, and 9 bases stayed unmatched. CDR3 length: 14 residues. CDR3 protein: CASSQGQPGETQYF. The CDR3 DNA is TGTGCCAGCTCCCAGGGACAGCCAGGGGAGACCCAGTACTTC.

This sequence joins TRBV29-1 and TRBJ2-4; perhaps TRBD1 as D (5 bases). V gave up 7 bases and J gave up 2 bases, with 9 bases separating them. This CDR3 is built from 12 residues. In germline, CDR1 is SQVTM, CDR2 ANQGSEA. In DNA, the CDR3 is TGCAGCGCCCGGACACCCAAAAACATTCAGTACTTC. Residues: CSARTPKNIQYF.

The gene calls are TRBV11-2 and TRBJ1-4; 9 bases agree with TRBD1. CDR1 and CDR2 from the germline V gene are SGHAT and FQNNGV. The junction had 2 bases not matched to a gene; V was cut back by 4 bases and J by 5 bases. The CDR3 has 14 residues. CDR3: CASSWGQGNEKLFF. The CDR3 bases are TGTGCCAGCAGCTGGGGACAGGGCAATGAAAAACTGTTTTTT. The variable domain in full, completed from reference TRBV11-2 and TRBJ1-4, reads EAGVAQSPRYKIIEKRQSVAFWCNPISGHATLYWYQQILGQGPKLLIQFQNNGVVDDSQLPKDRFSAERLKGVDSTLKIQPAKLEDSAVYLCASSWGQGNEKLFFGSGTQLSVL.

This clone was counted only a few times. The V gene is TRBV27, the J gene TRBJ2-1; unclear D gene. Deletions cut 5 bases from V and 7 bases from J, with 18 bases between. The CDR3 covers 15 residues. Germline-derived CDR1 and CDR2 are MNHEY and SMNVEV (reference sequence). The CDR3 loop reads CASSPQLVALNEQFF. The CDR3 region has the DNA TGTGCCAGCAGTCCGCAACTGGTCGCTTTAAATGAGCAGTTCTTC.